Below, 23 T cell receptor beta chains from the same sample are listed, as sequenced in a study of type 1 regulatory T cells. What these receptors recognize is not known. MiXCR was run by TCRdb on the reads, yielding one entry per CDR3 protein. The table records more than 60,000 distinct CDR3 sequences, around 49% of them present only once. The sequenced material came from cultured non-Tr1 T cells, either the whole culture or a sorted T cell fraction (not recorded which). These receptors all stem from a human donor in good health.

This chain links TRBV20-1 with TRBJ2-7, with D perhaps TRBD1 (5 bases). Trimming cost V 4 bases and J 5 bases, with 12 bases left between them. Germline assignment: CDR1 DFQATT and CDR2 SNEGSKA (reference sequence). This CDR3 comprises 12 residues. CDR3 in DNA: TGCAGTGCTATCCCAGGGTTCCACGAGCAGTACTTC. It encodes CSAIPGFHEQYF.

CDR3 DNA: TGTGCCAGCAGCTTAGGAGGACTAGCGGAGGTAGACAATGAGCAGTTCTTC. The encoded protein is CASSLGGLAEVDNEQFF. The rearrangement joins TRBV11-3 to TRBJ2-1; 10 bases are shared with TRBD2. Germline-derived CDR1 and CDR2 are SGHNT and YENEEA. Losses at the gene ends were 1 base for V and 5 bases for J; bases not matched to a gene: 8. CDR3 length: 17 amino acids.

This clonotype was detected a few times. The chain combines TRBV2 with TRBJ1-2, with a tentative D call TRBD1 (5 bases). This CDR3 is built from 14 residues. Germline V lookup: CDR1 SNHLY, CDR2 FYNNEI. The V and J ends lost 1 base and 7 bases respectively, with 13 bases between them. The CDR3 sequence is CASSEGGSRGGYTF. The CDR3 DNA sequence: TGTGCCAGCAGTGAAGGTGGGAGTAGGGGTGGCTACACCTTC. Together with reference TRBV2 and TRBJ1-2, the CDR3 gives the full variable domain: EPEVTQTPSHQVTQMGQEVILRCVPISNHLYFYWYRQILGQKVEFLVSFYNNEISEKSEIFDDQFSVERPDGSNFTLKIRSTKLEDSAMYFCASSEGGSRGGYTFGSGTRLTVV.

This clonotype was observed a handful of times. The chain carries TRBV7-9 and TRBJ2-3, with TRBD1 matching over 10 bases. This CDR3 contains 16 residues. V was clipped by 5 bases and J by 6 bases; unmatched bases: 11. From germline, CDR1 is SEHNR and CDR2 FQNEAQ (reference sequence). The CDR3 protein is CASSPGDRGLTDTQYF. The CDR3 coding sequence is TGTGCCAGCAGCCCCGGGGACAGGGGACTTACCGATACGCAGTATTTT.

The CDR3 region is CASSLEGRGRNEQFF. DNA for the CDR3: TGCGCCAGCAGCTTGGAAGGCAGGGGGAGAAATGAGCAGTTCTTC. This chain uses TRBV5-1 with TRBJ2-1, with 7 nucleotides matching TRBD1. Germline lookup yields CDR1 SGHRS and CDR2 YFSETQ. The V and J ends lost 0 bases and 7 bases, in that order; junction bases with no gene match: 7. The CDR3 extends over 15 amino acids.

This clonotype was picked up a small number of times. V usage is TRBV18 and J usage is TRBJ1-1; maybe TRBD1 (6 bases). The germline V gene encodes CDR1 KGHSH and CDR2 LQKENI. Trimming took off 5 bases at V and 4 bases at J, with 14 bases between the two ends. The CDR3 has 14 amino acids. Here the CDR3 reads CASSDSGVGTEAFF. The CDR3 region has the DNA TGTGCCAGCTCAGACTCAGGGGTGGGCACTGAAGCTTTCTTT. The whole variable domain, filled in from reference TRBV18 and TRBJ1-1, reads NAGVMQNPRHLVRRRGQEARLRCSPMKGHSHVYWYRQLPEEGLKFMVYLQKENIIDESGMPKERFSAEFPKEGPSILRIQQVVRGDSAAYFCASSDSGVGTEAFFGQGTRLTVV.

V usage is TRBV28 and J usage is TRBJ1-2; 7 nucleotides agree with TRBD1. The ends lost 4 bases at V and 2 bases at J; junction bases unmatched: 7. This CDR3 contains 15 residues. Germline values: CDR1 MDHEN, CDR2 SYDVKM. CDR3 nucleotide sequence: TGTGCCAGCAGTTCCCCGGGACAGATAAACTATGGCTACACCTTC. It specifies CASSSPGQINYGYTF.

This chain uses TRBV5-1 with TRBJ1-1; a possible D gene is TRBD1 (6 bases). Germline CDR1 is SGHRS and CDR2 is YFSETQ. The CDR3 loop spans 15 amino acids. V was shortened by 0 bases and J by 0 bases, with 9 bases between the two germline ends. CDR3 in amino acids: CASSLDPGVNTEAFF. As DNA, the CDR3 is TGCGCCAGCAGCTTGGATCCAGGGGTGAACACTGAAGCTTTCTTT.

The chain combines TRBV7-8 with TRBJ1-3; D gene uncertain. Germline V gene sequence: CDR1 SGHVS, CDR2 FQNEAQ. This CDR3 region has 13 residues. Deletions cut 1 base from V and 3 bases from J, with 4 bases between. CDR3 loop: CASSLGLGNTIYF. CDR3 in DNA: TGTGCCAGCAGCTTAGGGCTTGGAAACACCATATATTTT. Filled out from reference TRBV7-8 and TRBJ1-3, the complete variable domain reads GAGVSQSPRYKVAKRGQDVALRCDPISGHVSLFWYQQALGQGPEFLTYFQNEAQLDKSGLPSDRFFAERPEGSVSTLKIQRTQQEDSAVYLCASSLGLGNTIYFGEGSWLTVV.

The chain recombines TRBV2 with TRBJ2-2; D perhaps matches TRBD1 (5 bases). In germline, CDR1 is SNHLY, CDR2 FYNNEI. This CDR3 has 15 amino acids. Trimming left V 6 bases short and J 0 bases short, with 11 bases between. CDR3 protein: CASRADSANTGELFF. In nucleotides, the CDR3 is TGTGCCAGCAGGGCCGACAGTGCGAACACCGGGGAGCTGTTTTTT.

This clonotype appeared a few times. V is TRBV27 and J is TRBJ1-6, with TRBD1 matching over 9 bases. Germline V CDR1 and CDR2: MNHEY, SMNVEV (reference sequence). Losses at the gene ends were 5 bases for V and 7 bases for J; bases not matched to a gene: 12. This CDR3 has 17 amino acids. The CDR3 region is CASSPGQGGRKNSPLHF. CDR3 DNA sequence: TGTGCCAGCAGTCCGGGACAGGGAGGACGGAAGAATTCACCCCTCCACTTT.

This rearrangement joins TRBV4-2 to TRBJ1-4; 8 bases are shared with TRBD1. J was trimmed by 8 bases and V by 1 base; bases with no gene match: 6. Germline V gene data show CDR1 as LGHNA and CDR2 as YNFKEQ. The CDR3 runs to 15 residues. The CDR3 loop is CASSQADRGREKLFF. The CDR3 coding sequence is TGTGCCAGCAGCCAAGCCGACAGGGGCAGGGAAAAACTGTTTTTT.

The CDR3 loop is CSARAVATNEKLFF. In nucleotides, the CDR3 is TGCAGTGCTAGGGCGGTTGCAACTAATGAAAAACTGTTTTTT. This sequence joins TRBV20-1 and TRBJ1-4; D uncertain. Germline CDR1 DFQATT, CDR2 SNEGSKA (reference sequence). The CDR3 extends over 14 amino acids. Trimming stripped 3 bases from V and 0 bases from J, with 8 bases between.

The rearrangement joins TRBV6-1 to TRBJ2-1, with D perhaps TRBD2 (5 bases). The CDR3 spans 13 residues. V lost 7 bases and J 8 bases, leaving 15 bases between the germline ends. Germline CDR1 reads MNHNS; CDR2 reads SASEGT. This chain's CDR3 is CASTGVGKDEQFF. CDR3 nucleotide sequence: TGTGCCAGCACCGGGGTAGGCAAGGATGAGCAGTTCTTC.

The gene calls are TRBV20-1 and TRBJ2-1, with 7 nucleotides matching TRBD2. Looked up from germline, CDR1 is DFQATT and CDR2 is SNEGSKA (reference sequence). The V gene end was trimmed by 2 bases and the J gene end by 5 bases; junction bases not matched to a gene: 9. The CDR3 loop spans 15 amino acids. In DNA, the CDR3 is TGCAGTGCTAGACGTATCTCGGGGGGTAACAATGAGCAGTTCTTC. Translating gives CSARRISGGNNEQFF.

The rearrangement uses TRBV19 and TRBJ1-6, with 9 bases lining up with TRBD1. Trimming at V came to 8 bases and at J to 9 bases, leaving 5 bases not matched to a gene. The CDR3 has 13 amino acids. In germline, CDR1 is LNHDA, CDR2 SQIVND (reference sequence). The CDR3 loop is CASRTGVVSPLHF. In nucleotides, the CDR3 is TGTGCCAGTCGGACAGGGGTCGTTTCACCCCTCCACTTT.

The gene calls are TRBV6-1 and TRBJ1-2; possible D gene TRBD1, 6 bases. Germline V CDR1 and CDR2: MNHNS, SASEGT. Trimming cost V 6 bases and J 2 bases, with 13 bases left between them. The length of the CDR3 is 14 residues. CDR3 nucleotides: TGTGCCAGCAGCATAAGGGGGTCCAACTATGGCTACACCTTC. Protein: CASSIRGSNYGYTF.

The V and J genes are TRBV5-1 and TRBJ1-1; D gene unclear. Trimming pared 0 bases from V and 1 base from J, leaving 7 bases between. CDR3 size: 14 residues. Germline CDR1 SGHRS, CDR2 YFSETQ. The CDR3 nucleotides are TGCGCCAGCAGCTTGGAGCCGGGGAACACTGAAGCTTTCTTT. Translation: CASSLEPGNTEAFF.

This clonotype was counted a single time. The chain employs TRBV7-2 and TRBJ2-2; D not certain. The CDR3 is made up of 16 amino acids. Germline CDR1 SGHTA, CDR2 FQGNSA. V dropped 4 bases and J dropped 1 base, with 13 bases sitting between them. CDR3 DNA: TGTGCCAGCAGCTCCCGGGTTACCGGGAACACCGGGGAGCTGTTTTTT. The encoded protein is CASSSRVTGNTGELFF.

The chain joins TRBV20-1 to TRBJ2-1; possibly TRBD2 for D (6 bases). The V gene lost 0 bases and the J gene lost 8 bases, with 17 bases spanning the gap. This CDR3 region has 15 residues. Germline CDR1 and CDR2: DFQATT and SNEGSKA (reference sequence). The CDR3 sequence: CSARDQTGLGDEQFF. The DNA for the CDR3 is TGCAGTGCTAGAGATCAAACGGGACTCGGGGATGAGCAGTTCTTC.

The CDR3 DNA is TGCGCCAGCAGCTTGGAGTCCCCGGGAGTTGGGAATTCACCCCTCCACTTT. As protein: CASSLESPGVGNSPLHF. The rearrangement links TRBV5-1 to TRBJ1-6; unclear D gene. Germline V gene sequence: CDR1 SGHRS, CDR2 YFSETQ. The CDR3 extends over 17 amino acids. V was trimmed by 0 bases and J by 7 bases, leaving 17 bases between them.

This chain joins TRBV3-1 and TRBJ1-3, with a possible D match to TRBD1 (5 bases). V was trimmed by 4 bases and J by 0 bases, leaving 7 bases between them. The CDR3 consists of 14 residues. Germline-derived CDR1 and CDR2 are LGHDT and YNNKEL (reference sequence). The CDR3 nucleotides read TGTGCCAGCAGCCGACAGAGCTCTGGAAACACCATATATTTT. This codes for CASSRQSSGNTIYF.

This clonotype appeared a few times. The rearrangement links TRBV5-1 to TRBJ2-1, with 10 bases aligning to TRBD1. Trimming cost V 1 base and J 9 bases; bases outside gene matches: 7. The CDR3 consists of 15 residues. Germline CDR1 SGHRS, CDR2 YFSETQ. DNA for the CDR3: TGCGCCAGCAGCTTGCTCGGGACAGGGGAGGTTGAGCAGTTCTTC. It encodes CASSLLGTGEVEQFF.